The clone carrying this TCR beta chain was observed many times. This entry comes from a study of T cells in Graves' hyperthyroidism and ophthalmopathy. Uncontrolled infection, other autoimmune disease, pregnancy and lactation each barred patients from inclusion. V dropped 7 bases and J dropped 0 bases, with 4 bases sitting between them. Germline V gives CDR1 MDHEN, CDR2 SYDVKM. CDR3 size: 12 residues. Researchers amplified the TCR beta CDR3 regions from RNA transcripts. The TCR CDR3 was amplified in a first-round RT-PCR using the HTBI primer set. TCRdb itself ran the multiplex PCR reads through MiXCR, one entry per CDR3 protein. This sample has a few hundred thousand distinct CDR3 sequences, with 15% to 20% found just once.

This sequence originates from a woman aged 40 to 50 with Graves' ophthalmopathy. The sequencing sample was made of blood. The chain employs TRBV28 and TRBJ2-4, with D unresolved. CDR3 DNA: TGTGCCAGCAACATAGCCAAAAACATTCAGTACTTC. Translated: CASNIAKNIQYF. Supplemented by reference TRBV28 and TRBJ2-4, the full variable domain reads DVKVTQSSRYLVKRTGEKVFLECVQDMDHENMFWYRQDPGLGLRLIYFSYDVKMKEKGDIPEGYSVSREKKERFSLILESASTNQTSMYLCASNIAKNIQYFGAGTRLSVL.